The present T cell receptor beta chain was sequenced within a study of PD-1 blockade in classical Hodgkin lymphoma. Trimming removed 0 bases at V and 2 bases at J, with 6 bases between. The CDR3 extends over 14 amino acids. Germline lookup yields CDR1 SGHDT and CDR2 YYEEEE. Time point reported: cycle 4 day 1 (C4D1), after five to seven weeks of nivolumab. Every patient was affected by relapse after autologous stem cell transplantation, while exposure to brentuximab vedotin was not uniform. Complete response, partial response or progressive disease made up the best responses. Study-level points and caveats: CD4+ TCR diversity, unlike CD8+, climbed significantly by C4D1. Reports indicated that newly diagnosed patients had lower baseline TCR diversity than healthy donors did.

Notes on this clone: Its specificity is unknown.

Only in-frame clones appear in the TCRdb table, and some are missing; sequencing was by immunoSEQ multiplex PCR. The sample shows tens of thousands of clones, 90% of them seen only once. This TCR came from a human donor with classical Hodgkin lymphoma. The V call is TRBV5-6, the J call TRBJ1-5; D unclear. The specimen was peripheral blood mononuclear cells (PBMCs), collected before the fourth cycle of nivolumab. For the CDR3, the DNA is TGTGCCAGCAGCTTGGCTGGGGGCAATCAGCCCCAGCATTTT. This encodes CASSLAGGNQPQHF.